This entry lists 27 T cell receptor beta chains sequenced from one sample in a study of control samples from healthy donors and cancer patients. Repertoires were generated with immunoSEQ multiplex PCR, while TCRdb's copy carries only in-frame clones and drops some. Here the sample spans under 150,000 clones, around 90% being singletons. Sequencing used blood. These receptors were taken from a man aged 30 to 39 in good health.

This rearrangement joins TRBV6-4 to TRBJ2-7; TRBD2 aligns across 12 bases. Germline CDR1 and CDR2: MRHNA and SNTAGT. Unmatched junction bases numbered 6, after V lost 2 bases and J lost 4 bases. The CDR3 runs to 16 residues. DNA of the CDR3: TGTGCCAGCAGTGACCTAGCGGGAGGGAGATCTTACGAGCAGTACTTC. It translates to CASSDLAGGRSYEQYF.

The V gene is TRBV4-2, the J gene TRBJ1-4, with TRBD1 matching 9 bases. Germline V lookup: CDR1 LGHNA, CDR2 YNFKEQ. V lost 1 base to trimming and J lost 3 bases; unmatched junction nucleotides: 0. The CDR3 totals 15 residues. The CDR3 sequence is CASSQGQGANEKLFF. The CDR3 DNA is TGTGCCAGCAGCCAAGGACAGGGGGCTAATGAAAAACTGTTTTTT.

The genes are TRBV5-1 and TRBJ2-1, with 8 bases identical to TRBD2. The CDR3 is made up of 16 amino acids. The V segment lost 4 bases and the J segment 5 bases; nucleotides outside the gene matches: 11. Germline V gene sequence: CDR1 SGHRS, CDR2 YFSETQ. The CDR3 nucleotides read TGCGCCAGCAGCCCACTCCCACTAGCGGCGAACAATGAGCAGTTCTTC. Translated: CASSPLPLAANNEQFF.

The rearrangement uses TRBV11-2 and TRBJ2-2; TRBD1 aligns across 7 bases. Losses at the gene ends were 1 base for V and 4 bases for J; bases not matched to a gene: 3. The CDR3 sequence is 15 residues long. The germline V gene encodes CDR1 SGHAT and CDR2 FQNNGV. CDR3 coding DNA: TGTGCCAGCAGCTTAGGCGCAGGGGGCACCGGGGAGCTGTTTTTT. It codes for CASSLGAGGTGELFF.

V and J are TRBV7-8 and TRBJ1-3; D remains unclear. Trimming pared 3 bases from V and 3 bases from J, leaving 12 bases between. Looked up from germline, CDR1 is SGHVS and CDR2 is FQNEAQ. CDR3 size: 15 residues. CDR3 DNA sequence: TGTGCCAGCAGCTTCAACACAGTGGATGGAAACACCATATATTTT. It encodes CASSFNTVDGNTIYF.

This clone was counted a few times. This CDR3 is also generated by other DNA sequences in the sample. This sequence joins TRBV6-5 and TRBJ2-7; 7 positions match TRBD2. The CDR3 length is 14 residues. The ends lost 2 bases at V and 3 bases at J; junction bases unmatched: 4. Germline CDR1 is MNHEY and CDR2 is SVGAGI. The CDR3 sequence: CASSYGGGGYEQYF. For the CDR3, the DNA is TGTGCCAGCAGTTACGGGGGGGGAGGCTACGAGCAGTACTTC.

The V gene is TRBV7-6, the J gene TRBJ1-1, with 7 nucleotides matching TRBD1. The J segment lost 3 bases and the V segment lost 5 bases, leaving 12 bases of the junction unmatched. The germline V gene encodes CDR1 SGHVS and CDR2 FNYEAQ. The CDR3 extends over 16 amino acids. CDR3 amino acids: CASSEGQEVGYTEAFF. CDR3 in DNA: TGTGCCAGCAGCGAAGGACAGGAGGTTGGGTACACTGAAGCTTTCTTT.

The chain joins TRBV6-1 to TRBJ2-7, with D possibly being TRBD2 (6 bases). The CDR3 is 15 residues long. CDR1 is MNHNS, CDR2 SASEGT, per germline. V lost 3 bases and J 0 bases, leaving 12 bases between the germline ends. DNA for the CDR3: TGTGCCAGCAGTGAGTGGGGGGAAGGCTCCTACGAGCAGTACTTC. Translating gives CASSEWGEGSYEQYF.

CDR3 sequence (DNA): TGTGCCAGCAGCCAAGATCCAGGGTTGACTAGCGGGGTCCAAGAGACCCAGTACTTC. This codes for CASSQDPGLTSGVQETQYF. This chain uses TRBV4-2 with TRBJ2-5; TRBD2 matches 11 bases. The CDR3 has 19 residues. The trim removed 0 bases at V and 1 base at J, leaving 10 bases unmatched. Germline V gene data show CDR1 as LGHNA and CDR2 as YNFKEQ.

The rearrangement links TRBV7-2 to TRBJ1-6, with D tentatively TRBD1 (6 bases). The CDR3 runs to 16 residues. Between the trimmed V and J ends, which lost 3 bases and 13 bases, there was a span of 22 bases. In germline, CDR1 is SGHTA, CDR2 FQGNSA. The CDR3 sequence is CASSFDGQLAVGPLHF. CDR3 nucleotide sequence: TGTGCCAGCAGCTTTGACGGACAGCTAGCTGTCGGGCCCCTCCACTTT.

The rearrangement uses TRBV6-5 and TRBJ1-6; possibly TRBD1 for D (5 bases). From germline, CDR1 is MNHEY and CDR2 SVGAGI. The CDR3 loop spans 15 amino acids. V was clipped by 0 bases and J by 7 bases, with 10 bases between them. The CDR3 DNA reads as TGTGCCAGCAGTTACTCGGGGGGTACCAATTCACCCCTCCACTTT. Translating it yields CASSYSGGTNSPLHF.

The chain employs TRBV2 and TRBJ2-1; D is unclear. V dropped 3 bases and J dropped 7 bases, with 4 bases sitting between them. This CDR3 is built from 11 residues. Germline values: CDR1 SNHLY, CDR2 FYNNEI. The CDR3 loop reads CASSDRNEQFF. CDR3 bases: TGTGCCAGCAGTGATAGGAATGAGCAGTTCTTC.

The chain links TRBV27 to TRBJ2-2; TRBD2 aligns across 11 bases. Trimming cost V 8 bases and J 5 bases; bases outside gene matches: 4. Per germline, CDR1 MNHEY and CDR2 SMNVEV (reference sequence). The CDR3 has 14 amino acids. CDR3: CASGLAGGTGELFF. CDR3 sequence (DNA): TGTGCCAGCGGGCTAGCGGGAGGTACCGGGGAGCTGTTTTTT.

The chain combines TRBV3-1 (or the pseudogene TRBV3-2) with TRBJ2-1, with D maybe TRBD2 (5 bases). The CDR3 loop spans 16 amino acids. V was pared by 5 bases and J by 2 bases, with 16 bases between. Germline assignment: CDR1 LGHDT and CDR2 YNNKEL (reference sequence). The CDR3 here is CASSGYLEATYNEQFF. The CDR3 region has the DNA TGTGCCAGCAGCGGCTATCTGGAGGCCACCTACAATGAGCAGTTCTTC.

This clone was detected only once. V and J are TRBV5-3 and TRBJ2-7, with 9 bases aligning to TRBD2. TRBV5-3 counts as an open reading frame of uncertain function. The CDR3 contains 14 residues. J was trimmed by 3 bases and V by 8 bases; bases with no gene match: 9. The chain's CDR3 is CARDVAGDSYEQYF. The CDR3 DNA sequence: TGTGCCAGGGACGTAGCGGGAGATAGCTACGAGCAGTACTTC.

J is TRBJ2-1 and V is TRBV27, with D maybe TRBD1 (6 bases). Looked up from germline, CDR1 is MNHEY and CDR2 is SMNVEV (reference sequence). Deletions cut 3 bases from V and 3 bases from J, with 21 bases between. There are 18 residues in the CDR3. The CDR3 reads CASSFFGGHGDVYNEQFF. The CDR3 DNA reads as TGTGCCAGCAGTTTTTTTGGGGGCCACGGGGACGTCTACAATGAGCAGTTCTTC.

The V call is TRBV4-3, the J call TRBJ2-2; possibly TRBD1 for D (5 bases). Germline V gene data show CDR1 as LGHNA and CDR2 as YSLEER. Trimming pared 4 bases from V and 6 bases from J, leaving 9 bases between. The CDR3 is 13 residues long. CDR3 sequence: CASSPEGAGELFF. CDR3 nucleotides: TGCGCCAGCAGCCCCGAAGGGGCCGGGGAGCTGTTTTTT.

In nucleotides, the CDR3 is TGTGCCATTTCCCCCGACAGGAATCAGCCCCAGCATTTT. Translating gives CAISPDRNQPQHF. The gene calls are TRBV19 and TRBJ1-5; D is perhaps TRBD1 (6 bases). The CDR3 covers 13 residues. V was pared by 10 bases and J by 4 bases, with 14 bases between. CDR1 and CDR2 (germline): LNHDA, SQIVND (reference sequence).

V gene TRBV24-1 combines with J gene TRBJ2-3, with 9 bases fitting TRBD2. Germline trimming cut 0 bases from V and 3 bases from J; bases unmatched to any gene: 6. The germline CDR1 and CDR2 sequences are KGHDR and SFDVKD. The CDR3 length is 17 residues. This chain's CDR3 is CATSDLEGSGRTDTQYF. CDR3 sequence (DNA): TGTGCCACCAGTGATTTGGAGGGTAGCGGGAGAACAGATACGCAGTATTTT.

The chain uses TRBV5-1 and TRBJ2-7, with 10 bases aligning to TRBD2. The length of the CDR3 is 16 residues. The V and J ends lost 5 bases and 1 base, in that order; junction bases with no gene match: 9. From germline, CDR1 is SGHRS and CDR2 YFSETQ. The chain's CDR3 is CASSPYSGGLSYEQYF. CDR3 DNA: TGCGCCAGCAGTCCTTATAGCGGGGGGCTTTCCTACGAGCAGTACTTC.

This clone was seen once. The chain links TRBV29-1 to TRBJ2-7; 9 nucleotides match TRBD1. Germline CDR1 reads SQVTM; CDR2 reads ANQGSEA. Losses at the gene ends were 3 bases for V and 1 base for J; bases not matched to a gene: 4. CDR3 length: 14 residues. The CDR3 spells CSVEGQGGSYEQYF. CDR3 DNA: TGCAGCGTTGAGGGACAGGGAGGGTCCTACGAGCAGTACTTC.

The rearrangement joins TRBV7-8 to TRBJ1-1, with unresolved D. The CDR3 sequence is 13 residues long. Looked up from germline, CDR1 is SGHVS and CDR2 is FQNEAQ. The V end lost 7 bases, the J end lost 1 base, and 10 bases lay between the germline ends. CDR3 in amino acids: CASTVQWNTEAFF. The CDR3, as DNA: TGTGCCAGCACTGTCCAATGGAACACTGAAGCTTTCTTT.

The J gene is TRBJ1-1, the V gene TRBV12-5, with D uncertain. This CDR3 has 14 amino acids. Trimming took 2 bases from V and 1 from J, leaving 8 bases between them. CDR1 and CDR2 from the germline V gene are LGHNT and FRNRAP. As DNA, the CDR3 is TGTGCTAGTGGTTTGAGGCGACAGAACACTGAAGCTTTCTTT. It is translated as CASGLRRQNTEAFF.

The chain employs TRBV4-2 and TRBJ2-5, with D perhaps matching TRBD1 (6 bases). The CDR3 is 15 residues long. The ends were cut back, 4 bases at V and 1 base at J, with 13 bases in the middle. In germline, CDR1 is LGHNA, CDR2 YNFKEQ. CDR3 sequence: CASSLYGTTQETQYF. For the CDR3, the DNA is TGTGCCAGCAGCCTCTACGGGACAACCCAAGAGACCCAGTACTTC.

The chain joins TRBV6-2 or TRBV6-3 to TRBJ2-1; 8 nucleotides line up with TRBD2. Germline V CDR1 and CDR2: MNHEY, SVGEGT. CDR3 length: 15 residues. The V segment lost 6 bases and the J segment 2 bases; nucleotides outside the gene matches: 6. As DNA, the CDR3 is TGTGCCAGCAGCCACGGGGGGGCCGCCTACAATGAGCAGTTCTTC. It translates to CASSHGGAAYNEQFF.

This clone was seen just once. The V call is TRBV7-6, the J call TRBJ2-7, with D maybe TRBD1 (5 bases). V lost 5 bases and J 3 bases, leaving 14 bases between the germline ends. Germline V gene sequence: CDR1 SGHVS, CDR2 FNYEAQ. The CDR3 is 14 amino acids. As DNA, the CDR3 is TGTGCCAGCAGCAGAGGTTCCCAGGGCTACGAGCAGTACTTC. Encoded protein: CASSRGSQGYEQYF. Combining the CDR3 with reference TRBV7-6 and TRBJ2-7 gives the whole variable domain GAGVSQSPRYKVTKRGQDVALRCDPISGHVSLYWYRQALGQGPEFLTYFNYEAQQDKSGLPNDRFSAERPEGSISTLTIQRTEQRDSAMYRCASSRGSQGYEQYFGPGTRLTVT.

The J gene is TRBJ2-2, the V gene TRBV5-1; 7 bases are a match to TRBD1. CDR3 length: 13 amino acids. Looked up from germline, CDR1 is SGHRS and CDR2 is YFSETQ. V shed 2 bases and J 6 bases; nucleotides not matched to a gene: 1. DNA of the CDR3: TGCGCCAGCAGCTTCGACAGGGCCGGGGAGCTGTTTTTT. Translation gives CASSFDRAGELFF.